This TCR gamma chain was captured in a study of gamma-delta chains in newborns, infants, children. Study context: Microbial exposure reportedly drives polyclonal innate γδ T cell expansion after birth.

With 3 bases clipped from V and 11 bases from J, the junction kept 13 bases outside the gene matches. Germline V CDR1 and CDR2: EGSNGY, YDSYNSKV. The length of the CDR3 is 13 residues. TCRdb re-called the reads via CATT. The sample includes 3,500 to 4,000 gamma-chain clones, about 61% seen only once; the top ten take approximately 17%. The TCR comes from a child who was a newborn, infant or young child, either healthy, febrile or measles-vaccinated (not recorded which). Sequenced material: blood. V gene TRGV2 combines with J gene TRGJ1 or TRGJ2. Because TCRdb records no J gene, it was assigned here through a match of the DNA to germline. The CDR3 here is CATWDSYELEKLF. The DNA for the CDR3 is TGTGCCACCTGGGACAGTTACGAGCTGGAGAAACTCTTT.